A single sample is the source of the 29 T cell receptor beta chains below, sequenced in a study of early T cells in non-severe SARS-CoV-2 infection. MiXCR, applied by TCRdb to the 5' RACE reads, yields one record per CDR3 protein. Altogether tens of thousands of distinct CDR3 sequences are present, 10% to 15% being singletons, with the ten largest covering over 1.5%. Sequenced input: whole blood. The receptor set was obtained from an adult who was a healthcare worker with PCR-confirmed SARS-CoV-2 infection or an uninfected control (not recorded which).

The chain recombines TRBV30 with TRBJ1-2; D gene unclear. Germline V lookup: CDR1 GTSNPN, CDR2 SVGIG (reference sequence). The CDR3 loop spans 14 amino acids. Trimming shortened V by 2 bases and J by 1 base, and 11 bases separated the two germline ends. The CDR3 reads CAWSLTSGNYGYTF. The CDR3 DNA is TGTGCCTGGAGTCTTACGTCGGGTAACTATGGCTACACCTTC.

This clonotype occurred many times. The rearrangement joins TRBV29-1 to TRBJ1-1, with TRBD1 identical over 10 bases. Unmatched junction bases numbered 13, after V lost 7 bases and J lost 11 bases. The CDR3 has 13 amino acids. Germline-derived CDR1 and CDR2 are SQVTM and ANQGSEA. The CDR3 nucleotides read TGCAGCGGCGGGACAGGGGTGACGGGTAGGGCTTTCTTT. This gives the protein CSGGTGVTGRAFF.

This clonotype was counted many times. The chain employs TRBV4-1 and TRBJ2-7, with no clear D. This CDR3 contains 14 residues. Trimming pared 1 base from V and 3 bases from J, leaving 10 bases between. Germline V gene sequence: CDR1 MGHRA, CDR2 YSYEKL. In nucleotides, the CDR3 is TGCGCCAGCAGCCAAGTGGGCCGGAACTACGAGCAGTACTTC. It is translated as CASSQVGRNYEQYF.

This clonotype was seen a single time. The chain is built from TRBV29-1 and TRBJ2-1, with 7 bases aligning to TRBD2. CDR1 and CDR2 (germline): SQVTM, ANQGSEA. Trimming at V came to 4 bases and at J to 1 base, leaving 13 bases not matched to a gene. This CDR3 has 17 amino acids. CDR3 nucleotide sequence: TGCAGCGTTGGCACAGCAGGGAGAGCGGGGTCCTACAATGAGCAGTTCTTC. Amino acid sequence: CSVGTAGRAGSYNEQFF.

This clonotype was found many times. CDR3 nucleotide sequence: TGTGCCAGCAGTGCAGGGGGTGGGACAGATACGCAGTATTTT. Translating it yields CASSAGGGTDTQYF. This chain joins TRBV25-1 and TRBJ2-3; 7 bases line up with TRBD1. The CDR3 consists of 14 residues. V trimming: 4 bases; J trimming: 3 bases; junction bases outside the gene matches: 4. Germline V CDR1 and CDR2: MGHDK, SYGVNS.

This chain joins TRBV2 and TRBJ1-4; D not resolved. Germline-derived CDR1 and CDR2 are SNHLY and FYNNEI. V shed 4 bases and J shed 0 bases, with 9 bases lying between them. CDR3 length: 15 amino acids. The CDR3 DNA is TGTGCCAGCAGTGGGACCGACGCAACTAATGAAAAACTGTTTTTT. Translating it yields CASSGTDATNEKLFF. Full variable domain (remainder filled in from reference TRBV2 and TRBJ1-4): EPEVTQTPSHQVTQMGQEVILRCVPISNHLYFYWYRQILGQKVEFLVSFYNNEISEKSEIFDDQFSVERPDGSNFTLKIRSTKLEDSAMYFCASSGTDATNEKLFFGSGTQLSVL.

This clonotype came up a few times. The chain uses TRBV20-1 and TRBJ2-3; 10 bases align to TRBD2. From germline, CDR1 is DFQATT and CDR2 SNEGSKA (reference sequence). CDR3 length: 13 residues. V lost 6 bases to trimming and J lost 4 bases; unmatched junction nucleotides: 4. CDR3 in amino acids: CSASTSGADTQYF. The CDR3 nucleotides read TGCAGTGCCTCCACTAGCGGGGCAGATACGCAGTATTTT.

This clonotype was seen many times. CDR3: CATSVGGLSSYEQYF. The DNA for the CDR3 is TGTGCCACCAGCGTAGGGGGCCTTAGCTCCTACGAGCAGTACTTC. This chain uses TRBV15 with TRBJ2-7, with 7 bases fitting TRBD1. The CDR3 length is 15 residues. Trimming cost V 5 bases and J 0 bases; bases outside gene matches: 7. Germline V gene data show CDR1 as LNHNV and CDR2 as YYDKDF (reference sequence).

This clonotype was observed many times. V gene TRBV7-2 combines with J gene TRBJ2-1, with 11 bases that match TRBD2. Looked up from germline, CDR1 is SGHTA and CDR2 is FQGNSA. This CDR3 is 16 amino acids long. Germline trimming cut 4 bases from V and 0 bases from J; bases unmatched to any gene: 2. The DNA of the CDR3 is TGTGCCAGCAGCTCTAGCGGGGGGAGCTCCTACAATGAGCAGTTCTTC. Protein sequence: CASSSSGGSSYNEQFF.

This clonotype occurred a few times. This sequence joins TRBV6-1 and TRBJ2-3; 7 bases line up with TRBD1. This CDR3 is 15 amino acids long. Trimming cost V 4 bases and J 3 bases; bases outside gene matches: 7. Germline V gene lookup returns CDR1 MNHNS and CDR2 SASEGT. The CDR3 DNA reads TGTGCCAGCAGTGCCGACAGGGTGGAGACAGATACGCAGTATTTT. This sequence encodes CASSADRVETDTQYF.

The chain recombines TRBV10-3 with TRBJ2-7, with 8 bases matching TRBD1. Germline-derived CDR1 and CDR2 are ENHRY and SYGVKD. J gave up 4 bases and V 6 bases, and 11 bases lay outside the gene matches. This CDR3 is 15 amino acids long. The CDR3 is CAIRGGQAPGYEQYF. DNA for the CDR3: TGTGCCATCAGGGGGGGACAGGCCCCAGGTTACGAGCAGTACTTC.

The CDR3 nucleotides read TGCAGCATGGGGACAGGGCGGGGGATGAACACTGAAGCTTTCTTT. This sequence encodes CSMGTGRGMNTEAFF. The V gene is TRBV20-1, the J gene TRBJ1-1; 9 bases line up with TRBD1. Germline values: CDR1 DFQATT, CDR2 SNEGSKA (reference sequence). CDR3 length equals 15 residues.

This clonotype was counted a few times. The CDR3 DNA reads as TGTGCCAGCAGCCCTCGGACTAGCGGGGTCTTCGAGCAGTACTTC. Encoded protein: CASSPRTSGVFEQYF. This sequence joins TRBV9 and TRBJ2-7; 12 nucleotides line up with TRBD2. V shed 4 bases and J 6 bases; nucleotides not matched to a gene: 8. Germline V gives CDR1 SGDLS, CDR2 YYNGEE. This CDR3 is built from 15 residues. Supplemented by reference TRBV9 and TRBJ2-7, the full variable domain reads DSGVTQTPKHLITATGQRVTLRCSPRSGDLSVYWYQQSLDQGLQFLIQYYNGEERAKGNILERFSAQQFPDLHSELNLSSLELGDSALYFCASSPRTSGVFEQYFGPGTRLTVT.

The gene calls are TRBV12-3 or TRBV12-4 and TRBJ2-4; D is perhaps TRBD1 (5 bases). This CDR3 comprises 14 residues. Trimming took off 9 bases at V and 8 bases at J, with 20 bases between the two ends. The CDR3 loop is CARLTGATGDIQYF. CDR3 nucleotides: TGTGCCAGGCTTACTGGGGCTACTGGAGACATTCAGTACTTC.

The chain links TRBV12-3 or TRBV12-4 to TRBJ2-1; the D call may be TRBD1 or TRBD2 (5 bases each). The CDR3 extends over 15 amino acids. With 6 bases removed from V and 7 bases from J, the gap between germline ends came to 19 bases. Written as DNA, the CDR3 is TGTGCCAGCAGCAGCCGGGACCTAAGTAGGAATGAGCAGTTCTTC. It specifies CASSSRDLSRNEQFF.

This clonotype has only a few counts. Here the CDR3 reads CASSLVPSGVPYEQYF. The CDR3 DNA sequence: TGCGCCAGCAGCTTGGTGCCTAGCGGGGTCCCCTACGAGCAGTACTTC. The rearrangement uses TRBV5-1 and TRBJ2-7, with 9 bases identical to TRBD2. With 0 bases clipped from V and 2 bases from J, the junction kept 6 bases outside the gene matches. Germline-derived CDR1 and CDR2 are SGHRS and YFSETQ. The CDR3 totals 16 residues.

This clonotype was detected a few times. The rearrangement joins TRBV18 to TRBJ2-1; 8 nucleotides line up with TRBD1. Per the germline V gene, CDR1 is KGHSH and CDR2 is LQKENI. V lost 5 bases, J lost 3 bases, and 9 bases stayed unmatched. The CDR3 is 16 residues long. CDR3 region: CASSSGGAGNYNEQFF. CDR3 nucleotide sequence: TGTGCCAGCTCATCAGGGGGCGCAGGTAACTACAATGAGCAGTTCTTC.

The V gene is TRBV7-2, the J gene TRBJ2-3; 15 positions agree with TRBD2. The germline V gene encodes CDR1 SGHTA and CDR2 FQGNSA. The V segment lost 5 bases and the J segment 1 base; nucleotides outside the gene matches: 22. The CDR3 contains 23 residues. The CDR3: CASSRLGQRTSGGAKGGTDTQYF. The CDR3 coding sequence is TGTGCCAGCAGCAGATTGGGACAGAGGACTAGCGGGGGGGCCAAGGGCGGCACAGATACGCAGTATTTT.

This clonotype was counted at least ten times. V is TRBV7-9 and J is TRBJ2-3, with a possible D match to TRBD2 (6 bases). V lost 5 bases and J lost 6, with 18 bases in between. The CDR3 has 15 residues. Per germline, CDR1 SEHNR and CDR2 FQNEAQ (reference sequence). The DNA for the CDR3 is TGTGCCAGCAGCCGAAGCGGGCTAGTTCCCGATACGCAGTATTTT. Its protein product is CASSRSGLVPDTQYF.

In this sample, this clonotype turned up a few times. The CDR3: CASSHLPGLPNTEAFF. The CDR3 DNA reads TGCGCCAGCAGCCATCTCCCGGGACTCCCGAACACTGAAGCTTTCTTT. The chain uses TRBV5-1 and TRBJ1-1; D might be TRBD1 (5 bases). From germline, CDR1 is SGHRS and CDR2 YFSETQ. This CDR3 contains 16 residues. V lost 4 bases and J 1 base, leaving 17 bases between the germline ends.

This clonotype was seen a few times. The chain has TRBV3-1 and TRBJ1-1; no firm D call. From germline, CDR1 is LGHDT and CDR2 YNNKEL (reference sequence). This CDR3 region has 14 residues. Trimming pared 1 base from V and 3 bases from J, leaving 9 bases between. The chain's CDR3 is CASSQAVGYTEAFF. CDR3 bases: TGTGCCAGCAGCCAAGCGGTAGGCTACACTGAAGCTTTCTTT. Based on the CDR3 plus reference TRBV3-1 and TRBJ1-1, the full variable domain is DTAVSQTPKYLVTQMGNDKSIKCEQNLGHDTMYWYKQDSKKFLKIMFSYNNKELIINETVPNRFSPKSPDKAHLNLHINSLELGDSAVYFCASSQAVGYTEAFFGQGTRLTVV.

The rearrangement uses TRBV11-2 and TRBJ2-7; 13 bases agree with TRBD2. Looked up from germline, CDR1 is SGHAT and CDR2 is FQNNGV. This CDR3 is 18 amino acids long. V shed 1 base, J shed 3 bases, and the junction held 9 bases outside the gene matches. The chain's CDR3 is CASSLGGLAGPPLYEQYF. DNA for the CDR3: TGTGCCAGCAGCTTAGGGGGACTAGCGGGGCCGCCTCTCTACGAGCAGTACTTC.

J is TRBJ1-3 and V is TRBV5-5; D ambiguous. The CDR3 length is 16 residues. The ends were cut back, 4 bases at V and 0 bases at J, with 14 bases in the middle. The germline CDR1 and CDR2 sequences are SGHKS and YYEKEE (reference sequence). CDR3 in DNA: TGTGCCAGCAGCCCCGGTGGACTGCACTCTGGAAACACCATATATTTT. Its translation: CASSPGGLHSGNTIYF. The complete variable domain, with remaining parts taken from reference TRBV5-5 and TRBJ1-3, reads DAGVTQSPTHLIKTRGQQVTLRCSPISGHKSVSWYQQVLGQGPQFIFQYYEKEERGRGNFPDRFSARQFPNYSSELNVNALLLGDSALYLCASSPGGLHSGNTIYFGEGSWLTVV.

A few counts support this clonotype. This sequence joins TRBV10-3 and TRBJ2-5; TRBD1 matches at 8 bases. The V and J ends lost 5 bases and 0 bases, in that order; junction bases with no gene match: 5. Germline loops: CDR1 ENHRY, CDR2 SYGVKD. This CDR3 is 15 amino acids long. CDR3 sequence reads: CAISLTGEYQETQYF. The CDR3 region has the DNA TGTGCCATCAGTCTGACAGGGGAGTACCAAGAGACCCAGTACTTC.

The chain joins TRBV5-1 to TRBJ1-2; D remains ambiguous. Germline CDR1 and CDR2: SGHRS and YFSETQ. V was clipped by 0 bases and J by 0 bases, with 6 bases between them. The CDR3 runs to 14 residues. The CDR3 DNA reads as TGCGCCAGCAGCTTGGAGAGGGCTAACTATGGCTACACCTTC. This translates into CASSLERANYGYTF.

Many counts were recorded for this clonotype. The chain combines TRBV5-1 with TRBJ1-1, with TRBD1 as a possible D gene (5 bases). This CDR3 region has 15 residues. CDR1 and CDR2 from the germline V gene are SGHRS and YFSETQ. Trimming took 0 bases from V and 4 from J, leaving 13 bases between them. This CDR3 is CASSLGPGLGTEAFF. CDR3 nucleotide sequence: TGCGCCAGCAGCTTGGGTCCAGGGTTAGGCACTGAAGCTTTCTTT. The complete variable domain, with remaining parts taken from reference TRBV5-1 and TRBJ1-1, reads KAGVTQTPRYLIKTRGQQVTLSCSPISGHRSVSWYQQTPGQGLQFLFEYFSETQRNKGNFPGRFSGRQFSNSRSEMNVSTLELGDSALYLCASSLGPGLGTEAFFGQGTRLTVV.

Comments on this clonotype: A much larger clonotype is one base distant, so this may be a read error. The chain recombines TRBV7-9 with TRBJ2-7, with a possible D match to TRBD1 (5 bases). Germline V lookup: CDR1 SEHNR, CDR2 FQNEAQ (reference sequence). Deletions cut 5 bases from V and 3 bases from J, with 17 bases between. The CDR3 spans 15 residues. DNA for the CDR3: TGTGCCAGCAGCCGACAGCGAGACAGTAACTACGAGCAGTACTTC. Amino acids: CASSRQRDSNYEQYF.

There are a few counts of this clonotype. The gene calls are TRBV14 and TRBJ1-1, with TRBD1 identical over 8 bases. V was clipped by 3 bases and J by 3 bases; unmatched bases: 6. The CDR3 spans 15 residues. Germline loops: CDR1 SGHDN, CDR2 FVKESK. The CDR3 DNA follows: TGTGCCAGCAGCCACCGGACAGGGCTTTACACTGAAGCTTTCTTT. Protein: CASSHRTGLYTEAFF.

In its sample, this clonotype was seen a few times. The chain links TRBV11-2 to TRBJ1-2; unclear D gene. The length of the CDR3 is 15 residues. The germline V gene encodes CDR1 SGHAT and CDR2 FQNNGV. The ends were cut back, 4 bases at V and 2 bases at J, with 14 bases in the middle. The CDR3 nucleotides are TGTGCCAGCAGCTCCCGGGTCGTACCAAACTATGGCTACACCTTC. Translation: CASSSRVVPNYGYTF.